This TCR beta chain comes out of a study of OX40 agonist ivuxolimab in advanced cancers. The germline V and J ends were trimmed by 3 bases and 2 bases, with 14 bases remaining between them. In germline, CDR1 is MNHEY, CDR2 SMNVEV (reference sequence). The CDR3 runs to 15 residues. Sequencing was performed with immunoSEQ multiplex PCR; in TCRdb, only in-frame clones are kept and a portion is missing. This sample has 35,000 to 45,000 clones, with 82% found just once. The specimen was CD4+ or CD8+ T cells sorted from blood, collected in a trial of the OX40 agonist ivuxolimab. The sequence was obtained from an adult with an advanced solid tumor such as melanoma, head and neck, liver or kidney cancer. The genes are TRBV27 and TRBJ2-7, with D possibly TRBD1 on 6 matching bases. The CDR3 DNA is TGTGCCAGCAGTTTTGTCAGACAGGTCGCCTACGAGCAGTACTTC. Encoded protein: CASSFVRQVAYEQYF.